This TCR beta chain is from a study of response to subunit inactivated influenza vaccine. Study-wide points: The study's authors posited that every seasonal influenza vaccination enlists few new T cells.

TCRdb used MiXCR to reprocess the RT-PCR reads, holding one entry per CDR3 protein. The top ten hold 1.5% to 2% of the sample, which has about half a million distinct CDR3 sequences, roughly 25% seen once. This clonotype was observed a few times. Its matching antigen is unknown. The junction departs from germline at one end; a sequencing error may be responsible. Germline V gene sequence: CDR1 ENHRY, CDR2 SYGVKD. The CDR3 is 12 residues long. The TCR comes from a man between 45 and 60 years old who received an inactivated influenza vaccine. The material sequenced was CD4+ T cells sorted from PBMCs, taken 5 days after vaccination. The J gene is TRBJ2-1, the V gene TRBV10-3; 7 nucleotides align to TRBD1. This CDR3 reads CAISESVQGELF. The CDR3 nucleotides read TGTGCCATCAGTGAGTCTGTCCAGGGGGAGCTCTTC.